The rows below give T cell receptor beta chains drawn from one sample of a study of blood T cell repertoires in COVID-19. TCRdb keeps only in-frame clones here, not all; method: immunoSEQ multiplex PCR. The sample records about 210,000 clones, 75% to 90% being singletons. The sequencing sample was made of peripheral blood. All receptors derive from a woman in her seventies with COVID-19, enrolled during active disease. Each CDR3 is given with its conserved first and last residue. D genes are given only for firm matches. Expanded clones get a size class; other rows say once, few or many, or leave the size out.

cdr3_aa cdr3_nt d_call j_call cdr3_length v_call clone_size
CASSGQGHNSPLHF TGTGCCAGCAGCGGACAGGGGCATAATTCACCCCTCCACTTT TRBD1 TRBJ1-6 14 TRBV6-5 NA
CSASAGLVAEQFF TGCAGTGCTAGTGCAGGACTAGTGGCTGAGCAGTTCTTC TRBD2 TRBJ2-1 13 TRBV20-1 NA
CASSYLQGEADTQYF TGTGCCAGCAGTTACCTACAGGGTGAAGCAGATACGCAGTATTTT NA TRBJ2-3 15 TRBV6-5 NA
CATSDHSRGTQYF TGTGCCACCAGTGATCATAGCCGGGGTACGCAGTATTTT NA TRBJ2-3 13 TRBV24-1 few
CASSIWDRANYGYTF TGTGCCAGTAGTATCTGGGACAGAGCTAACTATGGCTACACCTTC TRBD1 TRBJ1-2 15 TRBV19 NA
CASSLLEGGLTNEKLFF TGTGCCAGCAGCTTATTGGAGGGAGGACTTACTAATGAAAAACTGTTTTTT NA TRBJ1-4 17 TRBV5-8 NA
CASRPTGTGGFEQYF TGTGCCAGCAGGCCCACCGGGACAGGGGGTTTCGAGCAGTACTTC TRBD1 TRBJ2-7 15 TRBV5-6 NA
CASSKGWDRENEQYF TGTGCCAGCAGCAAAGGGTGGGACAGGGAAAACGAGCAGTACTTC TRBD1 TRBJ2-7 15 TRBV7-6 NA
CASSRGAQGAGDTQYF TGTGCCAGCAGCCGGGGGGCACAGGGGGCAGGTGATACGCAGTATTTT TRBD1 TRBJ2-3 16 TRBV7-9 few
CASRLTGGSDEQFF TGTGCCAGCAGGCTGACAGGGGGTTCCGATGAGCAGTTCTTC TRBD1 TRBJ2-1 14 TRBV5-6 once